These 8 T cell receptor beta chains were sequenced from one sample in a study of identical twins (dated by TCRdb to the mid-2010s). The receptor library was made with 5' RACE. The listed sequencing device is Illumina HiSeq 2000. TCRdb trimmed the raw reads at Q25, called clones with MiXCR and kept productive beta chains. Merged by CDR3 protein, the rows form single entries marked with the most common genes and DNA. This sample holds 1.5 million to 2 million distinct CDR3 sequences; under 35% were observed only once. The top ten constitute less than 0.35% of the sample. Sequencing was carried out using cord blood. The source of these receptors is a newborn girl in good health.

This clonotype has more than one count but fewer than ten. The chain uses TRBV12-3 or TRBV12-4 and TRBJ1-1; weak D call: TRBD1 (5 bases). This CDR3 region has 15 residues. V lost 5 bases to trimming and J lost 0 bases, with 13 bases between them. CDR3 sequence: CASSPPTAMNTEAFF. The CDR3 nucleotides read TGTGCCAGCAGTCCCCCGACAGCTATGAACACTGAAGCTTTCTTT.

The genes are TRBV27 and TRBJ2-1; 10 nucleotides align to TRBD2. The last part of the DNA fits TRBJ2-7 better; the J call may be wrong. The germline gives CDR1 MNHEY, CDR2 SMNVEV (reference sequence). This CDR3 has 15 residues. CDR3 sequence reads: CASSLSTSGYNEQYF. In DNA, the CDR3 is TGTGCCAGCAGTTTATCGACTAGCGGGTACAATGAGCAGTACTTC.

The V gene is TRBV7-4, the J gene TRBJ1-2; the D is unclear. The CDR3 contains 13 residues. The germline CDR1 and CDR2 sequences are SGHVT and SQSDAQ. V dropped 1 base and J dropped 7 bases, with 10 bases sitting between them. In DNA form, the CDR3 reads TGTGCCAGCAGCTTAGTGAGGGTCTGTGGCTACACCTTC. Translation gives CASSLVRVCGYTF.

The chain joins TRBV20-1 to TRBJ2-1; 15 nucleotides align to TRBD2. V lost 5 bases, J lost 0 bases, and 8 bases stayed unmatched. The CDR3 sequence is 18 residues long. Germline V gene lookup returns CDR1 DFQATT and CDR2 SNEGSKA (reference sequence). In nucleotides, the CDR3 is TGCAGTGCTCAAGGACTAGCGGGGGGGCGACGCTCCTACAATGAGCAGTTCTTC. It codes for CSAQGLAGGRRSYNEQFF.

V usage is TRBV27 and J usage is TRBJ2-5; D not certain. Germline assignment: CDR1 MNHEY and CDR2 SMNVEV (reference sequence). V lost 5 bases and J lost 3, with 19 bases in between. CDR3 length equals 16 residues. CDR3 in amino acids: CASSLYWPYLKETQYF. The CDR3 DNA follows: TGTGCCAGCAGTCTCTACTGGCCCTATTTAAAAGAGACCCAGTACTTC.

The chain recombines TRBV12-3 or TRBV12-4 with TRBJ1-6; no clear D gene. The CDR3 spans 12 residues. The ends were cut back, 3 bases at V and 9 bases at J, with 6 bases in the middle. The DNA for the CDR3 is TGTGCCAGCAGTTTCGTCTGTTCACCCCTCCACTTT. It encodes CASSFVCSPLHF.

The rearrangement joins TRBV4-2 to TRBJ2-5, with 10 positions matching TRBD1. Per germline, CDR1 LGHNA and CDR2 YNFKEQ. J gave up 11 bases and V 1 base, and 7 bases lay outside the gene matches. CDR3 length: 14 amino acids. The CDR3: CASSQGDRGHEQYF. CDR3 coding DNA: TGTGCCAGCAGCCAAGGGGACAGGGGTCATGAGCAGTACTTC.

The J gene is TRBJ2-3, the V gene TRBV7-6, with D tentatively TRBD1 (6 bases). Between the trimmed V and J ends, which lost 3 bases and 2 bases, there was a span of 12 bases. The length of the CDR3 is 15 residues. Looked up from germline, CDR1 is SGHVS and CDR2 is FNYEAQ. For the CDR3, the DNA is TGTGCCAGCAGCTTTCAAGGACAGTTCACAGATACGCAGTATTTT. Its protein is CASSFQGQFTDTQYF.